The 27 T cell receptor beta chains below were found in one sample sequenced in a study of shared clonotypes between healthy human individuals. Sequencing was performed with immunoSEQ multiplex PCR; in TCRdb, only in-frame clones are kept and a portion is missing. Altogether some 79,000 clones are present, under 65% being singletons, with the ten largest covering approximately 56%. The specimen was memory CD8+ T cells sorted from blood. Documented subset: CD45RO+ cells pooled with CCR7-negative TemRA cells. The receptors originated from a man aged 25-40 years in good health.

CDR3 region: CASSYLTGEQFF. The CDR3 DNA follows: TGTGCCAGCAGCTACCTGACAGGAGAGCAGTTCTTC. The chain is built from TRBV7-6 and TRBJ2-1, with a possible D match to TRBD1 (6 bases). The CDR3 consists of 12 residues. V dropped 4 bases and J dropped 10 bases, with 11 bases sitting between them. The germline V gene has CDR1 SGHVS and CDR2 FNYEAQ.

The chain recombines TRBV4-3 with TRBJ2-7, with D tentatively TRBD1 (5 bases). Trimming took off 0 bases at V and 3 bases at J, with 9 bases between the two ends. CDR3 size: 14 residues. CDR1 is LGHNA, CDR2 YSLEER, per germline. Written as DNA, the CDR3 is TGCGCCAGCAGCCAAGATTGGGGCGGCTACGAGCAGTACTTC. Its protein is CASSQDWGGYEQYF.

In this sample, this clone turned up many times. The chain uses TRBV5-6 and TRBJ1-4; D ambiguous. CDR1 is SGHDT and CDR2 is YYEEEE in the germline V gene. V dropped 1 base and J dropped 4 bases, with 14 bases sitting between them. This CDR3 is built from 16 residues. The CDR3: CASSLSVGRGNEKLFF. CDR3 sequence (DNA): TGTGCCAGCAGCTTGTCCGTAGGGCGGGGTAATGAAAAACTGTTTTTT.

The gene calls are TRBV13 and TRBJ2-1, with a possible D match to TRBD1 (5 bases). V was shortened by 5 bases and J by 0 bases, with 14 bases between the two germline ends. This CDR3 comprises 16 residues. The germline CDR1 and CDR2 sequences are PRHDT and FYEKMQ (reference sequence). The CDR3 coding sequence is TGTGCCAGCAGCAGTCAAGGGGATATCTCCTACAATGAGCAGTTCTTC. Residues: CASSSQGDISYNEQFF.

The chain recombines TRBV4-1 with TRBJ2-1, with 7 positions matching TRBD2. The CDR3 spans 14 residues. Looked up from germline, CDR1 is MGHRA and CDR2 is YSYEKL. Trimming cost V 4 bases and J 8 bases; bases outside gene matches: 8. Written as DNA, the CDR3 is TGCGCCAGCAGCCTTGGACTAGGCGGCGATGAGCAGTTCTTC. Translation gives CASSLGLGGDEQFF.

This chain uses TRBV19 with TRBJ2-2, with TRBD1 as a possible D gene (5 bases). CDR3 length: 19 amino acids. The germline V gene encodes CDR1 LNHDA and CDR2 SQIVND (reference sequence). Trimming took off 2 bases at V and 7 bases at J, with 26 bases between the two ends. DNA of the CDR3: TGTGCCAGTAGTATACCGTTAGGGGATTCTAAACCAGGTGTCGGGGAGCTGTTTTTT. Residues: CASSIPLGDSKPGVGELFF.

V usage is TRBV30 and J usage is TRBJ2-1; 8 nucleotides match TRBD2. The junction had 9 bases not matched to a gene; V was cut back by 0 bases and J by 8 bases. Germline V gene lookup returns CDR1 GTSNPN and CDR2 SVGIG (reference sequence). This CDR3 has 15 amino acids. The CDR3 is CAWSVPRAGVDEQFF. CDR3 DNA: TGTGCCTGGAGTGTCCCCCGAGCGGGAGTAGATGAGCAGTTCTTC. Filled out from reference TRBV30 and TRBJ2-1, the complete variable domain reads SQTIHQWPATLVQPVGSPLSLECTVEGTSNPNLYWYRQAAGRGLQLLFYSVGIGQISSEVPQNLSASRPQDRQFILSSKKLLLSDSGFYLCAWSVPRAGVDEQFFGPGTRLTVL.

This clone appeared a few times. The chain carries TRBV28 and TRBJ2-2; D gene uncertain. This CDR3 is 14 amino acids long. V gave up 2 bases and J gave up 1 base, with 5 bases separating them. Per the germline V gene, CDR1 is MDHEN and CDR2 is SYDVKM. In DNA form, the CDR3 reads TGTGCCAGCAGTTTAGGGGTGAACACCGGGGAGCTGTTTTTT. Translation: CASSLGVNTGELFF.

Many counts were recorded for this clone. V and J are TRBV6-1 and TRBJ2-3, with 8 bases lining up with TRBD2. The length of the CDR3 is 16 residues. With 4 bases clipped from V and 3 bases from J, the junction kept 9 bases outside the gene matches. From germline, CDR1 is MNHNS and CDR2 SASEGT. The CDR3 DNA reads TGTGCCAGCAGTGGTCTAGCGGGTAGGGGAACAGATACGCAGTATTTT. It is translated as CASSGLAGRGTDTQYF.

The chain carries TRBV10-2 and TRBJ2-2; 9 nucleotides align to TRBD2. This CDR3 is built from 17 residues. Germline V gene sequence: CDR1 WSHSY, CDR2 SAAADI. After removal of 1 base from V and 4 bases from J, the junction contained 7 bases not matched to a gene. The CDR3 sequence: CASSELVAGVGTGELFF. The DNA of the CDR3 is TGCGCCAGCAGTGAGTTGGTAGCGGGAGTTGGCACCGGGGAGCTGTTTTTT.

V gene TRBV6-5 combines with J gene TRBJ2-1; 9 nucleotides agree with TRBD2. The CDR3 covers 15 residues. Germline loops: CDR1 MNHEY, CDR2 SVGAGI. The V gene end was trimmed by 4 bases and the J gene end by 10 bases; junction bases not matched to a gene: 11. The CDR3 coding sequence is TGTGCCAGCAGTTCCAGCAGCGGGAGGATCACGGAGCAGTTCTTC. Translation gives CASSSSSGRITEQFF.

The rearrangement joins TRBV7-2 to TRBJ2-3, with TRBD1 matching over 8 bases. The CDR3 is 14 amino acids. V was pared by 1 base and J by 6 bases, with 3 bases of the junction left unmatched. The germline CDR1 and CDR2 sequences are SGHTA and FQGNSA. In DNA, the CDR3 is TGTGCCAGCAGCTTAGTACAGGGGGTGGATACGCAGTATTTT. Protein sequence: CASSLVQGVDTQYF.

The V gene is TRBV4-3, the J gene TRBJ2-1, with D uncertain. Trimming removed 0 bases from V and 0 bases from J, with 12 bases in between. Germline CDR1 LGHNA, CDR2 YSLEER. This CDR3 comprises 17 residues. The CDR3 DNA reads as TGCGCCAGCAGCCAAGAGTCCCTCCCCCGCTCCTACAATGAGCAGTTCTTC. Translating gives CASSQESLPRSYNEQFF.

The rearrangement links TRBV28 to TRBJ1-1; no clear D. The CDR3 has 14 amino acids. Trimming left V 6 bases short and J 1 base short, with 12 bases between. The germline gives CDR1 MDHEN, CDR2 SYDVKM. CDR3 in DNA: TGTGCCAGCAGCGCCGTGCTGCGGAACACTGAAGCTTTCTTT. Its protein product is CASSAVLRNTEAFF.

This clone came up many times. The V call is TRBV15, the J call TRBJ1-1, with a possible D match to TRBD1 (5 bases). CDR1 and CDR2 (germline): LNHNV, YYDKDF (reference sequence). There are 14 residues in the CDR3. Trimming pared 3 bases from V and 6 bases from J, leaving 14 bases between. CDR3 sequence (DNA): TGTGCCACCAGCAGGGGACGGACTGACGCTGAAGCTTTCTTT. Translating gives CATSRGRTDAEAFF.

The chain recombines TRBV7-9 with TRBJ2-3; 9 bases fit TRBD2. CDR3 length: 14 residues. In germline, CDR1 is SEHNR, CDR2 FQNEAQ (reference sequence). J gave up 6 bases and V 7 bases, and 8 bases lay outside the gene matches. As DNA, the CDR3 is TGTGCCAGCATTGCGGGAGGGTATCAGGATACGCAGTATTTT. This encodes CASIAGGYQDTQYF.

V and J are TRBV4-1 and TRBJ2-7; D remains ambiguous. Germline assignment: CDR1 MGHRA and CDR2 YSYEKL. The CDR3 runs to 16 residues. The V gene lost 5 bases and the J gene lost 0 bases, with 17 bases spanning the gap. The CDR3 region is CASSWDWTRRSYEQYF. DNA for the CDR3: TGCGCCAGCAGCTGGGATTGGACGCGACGCTCCTACGAGCAGTACTTC.

This clone occurred a few times. This same CDR3 is encoded by further DNA sequences in the sample. This sequence joins TRBV28 and TRBJ1-2, with D hard to call. Trimming removed 6 bases from V and 2 bases from J, with 4 bases in between. The germline CDR1 and CDR2 sequences are MDHEN and SYDVKM. There are 11 residues in the CDR3. The CDR3 spells CASSENYGYTF. The CDR3 region has the DNA TGTGCCAGCAGCGAGAACTATGGCTACACCTTC.

To note about this clone: An end of the junction differs from the germline gene, which may be a read error. The V and J genes are TRBV10-3 and TRBJ2-6; unclear D gene. The CDR3 has 14 residues. CDR1 is ENHRY and CDR2 is SYGVKD in the germline V gene. The CDR3 DNA reads TGTGCCATCAACCGCGACTCTAGGGCCAACGTCCTGACTTTC. Translating gives CAINRDSRANVLTF.

V usage is TRBV11-2 and J usage is TRBJ1-1; TRBD1 matches 7 bases. This CDR3 is built from 13 residues. Germline V CDR1 and CDR2: SGHAT, FQNNGV. The ends lost 5 bases at V and 4 bases at J; junction bases unmatched: 4. The CDR3 protein is CASSLGQSTEAFF. The DNA for the CDR3 is TGTGCCAGCAGCCTGGGACAGTCCACTGAAGCTTTCTTT.

CDR3 sequence (DNA): TGTGCCAGCTCCCAAGCGGGAGGCCGTAGCTCCTACAATGAGCAGTTCTTC. It translates to CASSQAGGRSSYNEQFF. The chain employs TRBV18 and TRBJ2-1; 9 bases line up with TRBD2. V lost 6 bases to trimming and J lost 0 bases; unmatched junction nucleotides: 9. This CDR3 contains 17 residues. CDR1 is KGHSH, CDR2 LQKENI, per germline.

The CDR3 DNA follows: TGCGCCAGCAGCCTCAACAGGGGTGAAGATACGCAGTATTTT. It translates to CASSLNRGEDTQYF. V usage is TRBV5-1 and J usage is TRBJ2-3; 7 nucleotides align to TRBD1. The CDR3 covers 14 residues. The germline CDR1 and CDR2 sequences are SGHRS and YFSETQ. V dropped 4 bases and J dropped 5; count of bases not matched to a gene: 7.

The chain links TRBV27 to TRBJ2-3; no clear D. The CDR3 loop spans 14 amino acids. V was pared by 1 base and J by 0 bases, with 5 bases between. Germline CDR1 reads MNHEY; CDR2 reads SMNVEV (reference sequence). In DNA, the CDR3 is TGTGCCAGCAGTTTATTGGACAGCACAGATACGCAGTATTTT. Encoded protein: CASSLLDSTDTQYF.

The V and J genes are TRBV6-1 and TRBJ2-7, with 8 bases fitting TRBD1. The V segment lost 4 bases and the J segment 2 bases; nucleotides outside the gene matches: 7. This CDR3 has 15 residues. Germline V gene lookup returns CDR1 MNHNS and CDR2 SASEGT. The CDR3 sequence: CASSGQGRRAYEQYF. CDR3 nucleotide sequence: TGTGCCAGCAGTGGACAGGGGCGGAGGGCCTACGAGCAGTACTTC.

V usage is TRBV19 and J usage is TRBJ1-5, with no clear D. Trimming shortened V by 7 bases and J by 0 bases, and 10 bases separated the two germline ends. Germline V lookup: CDR1 LNHDA, CDR2 SQIVND (reference sequence). This CDR3 contains 14 residues. The CDR3 DNA is TGTGCCAGTACGGACCGGAGTAGCAATCAGCCCCAGCATTTT. Encoded protein: CASTDRSSNQPQHF.

The table lists this clone with many counts. This chain connects TRBV28 to TRBJ2-7; 10 bases map to TRBD2. This CDR3 comprises 15 residues. V dropped 6 bases and J dropped 1; count of bases not matched to a gene: 6. The germline V gene encodes CDR1 MDHEN and CDR2 SYDVKM. In nucleotides, the CDR3 is TGTGCCAGCAGGCTGACTAGCGGGCGATCCTACGAGCAGTACTTC. Translating gives CASRLTSGRSYEQYF.

This rearrangement joins TRBV18 to TRBJ1-2, with no clear D. Germline CDR1 and CDR2: KGHSH and LQKENI. This CDR3 is 14 amino acids long. The ends were cut back, 5 bases at V and 0 bases at J, with 10 bases in the middle. CDR3 bases: TGTGCCAGCTCATCGATACTTCCTAACTATGGCTACACCTTC. It translates to CASSSILPNYGYTF.